The clone carrying this T cell receptor (beta chain) has only a few counts. Its antigen is unknown. Building of the TCR beta libraries involved iRepertoire HTBI primers and Arm-PCR of CDR3 regions. One entry per CDR3 protein results from TCRdb running MiXCR on the multiplex PCR reads. The sample holds around 430,000 distinct CDR3 sequences, about 20% seen once. The J segment lost 8 bases and the V segment lost 5 bases, leaving 6 bases of the junction unmatched. There are 14 residues in the CDR3. The germline CDR1 and CDR2 sequences are ENHRY and SYGVKD. This sample's time point: persistent/refractory GD, antithyroid drugs over 5 years with positive TRAb. PBMCs provided the RNA from which the TCR library was made. This sample stems from a study of regulatory T cells in long-lasting Graves disease. Study as a whole: Persistence in Graves' disease required over 5 years of antithyroid drugs plus positive TSH receptor antibodies.

Study-level results: With a few thousand shared public clonotypes, persistent patients exceeded new patients, who shared about a thousand. Newly diagnosed Graves' patients exceeded persistent ones in TCR diversity.

The receptor comes from a female donor with Graves disease. The V call is TRBV10-3, the J call TRBJ1-6; TRBD1 agrees at 7 bases. This specimen consisted of peripheral blood mononuclear cells (PBMCs), obtained when the disease was refractory, from a patient treated with antithyroid drugs. This CDR3 reads CAISIRDRDSPLHF. CDR3 sequence (DNA): TGTGCCATCAGTATCCGGGACAGAGATTCACCCCTCCACTTT.